This record concerns one T cell receptor beta chain sequence. This entry is derived from a study of blood T cell repertoires in COVID-19. On the study more broadly: The samples span acute and convalescent COVID-19 from the United States, Italy and Spain. Nucleic acid was either cDNA or gDNA, and it came from T cells, B-cell-depleted T cells, or PBMCs.

CDR3 size: 12 residues. Germline trimming cut 7 bases from V and 6 bases from J; bases unmatched to any gene: 8. The germline V gene encodes CDR1 SQVTM and CDR2 ANQGSEA. Study processing details: Nucleated cell number was recorded as an estimate derived from reference gene primer amplification. The table came from immunoSEQ multiplex PCR; TCRdb's copy has only in-frame clones and leaves some out. The V and J calls and clone size were taken over from that table, and D and trimming were inferred from the DNA. The sample shows around 200,000 clones, about 83% of them seen only once. The chain joins TRBV29-1 to TRBJ1-1; TRBD1 agrees at 7 bases. The clonotype was recovered from a man in his fifties or sixties who had recovered from COVID-19. Sequences were obtained from peripheral blood. The CDR3 loop reads CSATGDSAEAFF. The CDR3 DNA reads as TGCAGCGCTACAGGGGATAGCGCTGAAGCTTTCTTT.